The next 10 T cell receptor beta chains were all read from a single sample in a study of shared clonotypes between healthy human individuals. Only CD45RO-negative cells positively selected for CCR7 counted as naive CD8 cells, so terminally differentiated effector memory CD45RA+ cells were excluded. Profiling relied on immunoSEQ multiplex PCR, and the TCRdb table lists in-frame clones only, not all of them. The table has approximately 1.9 million clones, around 95% seen once. Source material: naive CD8+ T cells from PBMCs. These receptors all come from a man aged 18 to 35 in good health. Some clones in this sample may be carry-over from other donors' samples.

The chain joins TRBV5-1 to TRBJ1-4; 8 bases agree with TRBD1. CDR1 is SGHRS, CDR2 YFSETQ, per germline. With V trimmed by 4 bases and J by 8 bases, 10 bases remained unmatched. This CDR3 contains 15 residues. The CDR3 region is CASSARTGRNEKLFF. The CDR3 DNA follows: TGCGCCAGCAGCGCCCGGACAGGGCGGAACGAAAAACTGTTTTTT. Drawing the rest from reference TRBV5-1 and TRBJ1-4, the complete variable domain is KAGVTQTPRYLIKTRGQQVTLSCSPISGHRSVSWYQQTPGQGLQFLFEYFSETQRNKGNFPGRFSGRQFSNSRSEMNVSTLELGDSALYLCASSARTGRNEKLFFGSGTQLSVL.

The chain is built from TRBV6-5 and TRBJ1-1, with a weak D call TRBD1 (6 bases). The V end was cut by 8 bases, the J end by 11 bases, with 24 bases between. CDR1 and CDR2 (germline): MNHEY, SVGAGI. CDR3 size: 14 residues. CDR3 residues: CASSHQGPRGGAFF. The CDR3 nucleotides read TGTGCCAGCTCACATCAGGGGCCAAGAGGGGGGGCTTTCTTT.

The chain carries TRBV19 and TRBJ2-7; 12 nucleotides align to TRBD1. Germline values: CDR1 LNHDA, CDR2 SQIVND (reference sequence). The CDR3 runs to 14 residues. The V and J ends lost 5 bases and 10 bases, in that order; junction bases with no gene match: 9. The CDR3 spells CASSYGTGGSDQYF. As DNA, the CDR3 is TGTGCCAGTAGTTATGGGACAGGGGGCTCCGATCAGTACTTC.

V gene TRBV14 combines with J gene TRBJ1-4; perhaps TRBD1 as D (5 bases). This CDR3 contains 13 residues. V was cut by 1 base and J by 14 bases, with 14 bases left in between. The germline gives CDR1 SGHDN, CDR2 FVKESK. The CDR3 DNA follows: TGTGCCAGCAGCCAAGCGGGACGCTCACCGCTGTTTTTT. Translation gives CASSQAGRSPLFF. The variable domain in full, completed from reference TRBV14 and TRBJ1-4, reads EAGVTQFPSHSVIEKGQTVTLRCDPISGHDNLYWYRRVMGKEIKFLLHFVKESKQDESGMPNNRFLAERTGGTYSTLKVQPAELEDSGVYFCASSQAGRSPLFFGSGTQLSVL.

This chain uses TRBV4-3 with TRBJ1-4, with D hard to call. The germline V gene has CDR1 LGHNA and CDR2 YSLEER. The CDR3 extends over 17 amino acids. The V end lost 6 bases, the J end lost 8 bases, and 25 bases lay between the germline ends. CDR3 amino acids: CASSRHTTAEMAEKLFF. The CDR3 DNA follows: TGCGCCAGCAGTCGACATACAACAGCCGAAATGGCAGAAAAACTGTTTTTT.

This clone showed up just once. The V call is TRBV19, the J call TRBJ2-5, with unresolved D. Between the trimmed V and J ends, which lost 5 bases and 3 bases, there was a span of 10 bases. The CDR3 extends over 13 amino acids. From germline, CDR1 is LNHDA and CDR2 SQIVND (reference sequence). The CDR3 is CASSPHNKETQYF. For the CDR3, the DNA is TGTGCCAGTAGTCCTCACAATAAAGAGACCCAGTACTTC.

This chain connects TRBV4-1 to TRBJ2-4; TRBD1 is a possible D gene (6 bases). Germline assignment: CDR1 MGHRA and CDR2 YSYEKL. This CDR3 region has 12 residues. Deletions cut 4 bases from V and 6 bases from J, with 7 bases between. The CDR3 protein is CASSPDRNIQYF. CDR3 nucleotides: TGCGCCAGCAGCCCGGACAGAAACATTCAGTACTTC.

This rearrangement joins TRBV27 to TRBJ2-1; no reliable D call. Germline loops: CDR1 MNHEY, CDR2 SMNVEV (reference sequence). Trimming took 2 bases from V and 0 from J, leaving 8 bases between them. This CDR3 has 15 residues. CDR3 region: CASSLRRNSYNEQFF. CDR3 nucleotide sequence: TGTGCCAGCAGTTTAAGGCGGAACTCCTACAATGAGCAGTTCTTC.

The V gene is TRBV7-9, the J gene TRBJ2-1, with 14 bases that match TRBD2. Per the germline V gene, CDR1 is SEHNR and CDR2 is FQNEAQ (reference sequence). Losses at the gene ends were 6 bases for V and 6 bases for J; bases not matched to a gene: 1. The CDR3 is 14 residues long. The CDR3 sequence is CASRGTSGGNEQFF. DNA of the CDR3: TGTGCCAGCAGAGGGACTAGCGGGGGCAATGAGCAGTTCTTC.

This chain joins TRBV5-6 and TRBJ2-5; D is possibly TRBD2 (5 bases). Germline assignment: CDR1 SGHDT and CDR2 YYEEEE. The V end was cut by 0 bases, the J end by 1 base, with 10 bases between. CDR3 length: 15 residues. CDR3 coding DNA: TGTGCCAGCAGCTTGGGGAGGACGGTCCAAGAGACCCAGTACTTC. This encodes CASSLGRTVQETQYF.